Shown below are 27 T cell receptor beta chains from a single sample sequenced in a study of blood T cell repertoires in COVID-19. Here immunoSEQ multiplex PCR was the method, and the copy in TCRdb shows in-frame clones only, minus some. Here the sample spans some 250,000 clones, roughly 85% being singletons. Sequencing used peripheral blood. The receptors derive from a woman younger than 35 with acute or convalescent COVID-19.

This clone has just a few counts. The chain couples TRBV15 to TRBJ2-3; 9 bases agree with TRBD1. The CDR3 length is 15 residues. With 3 bases clipped from V and 5 bases from J, the junction kept 6 bases outside the gene matches. The germline gives CDR1 LNHNV, CDR2 YYDKDF (reference sequence). The CDR3 DNA sequence: TGTGCCACCAGCAGGGACAGGGGAATCATAGATACGCAGTATTTT. Translating gives CATSRDRGIIDTQYF.

The V and J genes are TRBV18 and TRBJ2-2; 8 nucleotides agree with TRBD2. CDR3 size: 15 residues. Germline loops: CDR1 KGHSH, CDR2 LQKENI. The V segment lost 3 bases and the J segment 4 bases; nucleotides outside the gene matches: 4. This chain's CDR3 is CASSPGLGRTGELFF. The CDR3 region has the DNA TGTGCCAGCTCACCGGGACTAGGTCGCACCGGGGAGCTGTTTTTT.

The chain employs TRBV5-4 and TRBJ2-7; D may be TRBD2 (6 bases). CDR1 is SGHNT, CDR2 YYREEE, per germline (reference sequence). With 2 bases removed from V and 0 bases from J, the gap between germline ends came to 12 bases. The CDR3 covers 15 residues. The CDR3 DNA sequence: TGTGCCAGCAGCTTTGATAGCGGAAGCTCCTACGAGCAGTACTTC. Translating it yields CASSFDSGSSYEQYF.

V is TRBV20-1 and J is TRBJ2-7; D gene uncertain. Per germline, CDR1 DFQATT and CDR2 SNEGSKA (reference sequence). The CDR3 totals 11 residues. Trimming took 2 bases from V and 4 from J, leaving 6 bases between them. The CDR3 sequence is CSARFGYEQYF. Written as DNA, the CDR3 is TGCAGTGCTAGATTCGGGTACGAGCAGTACTTC.

This clone was seen a few times. This chain uses TRBV2 with TRBJ2-3, with 9 nucleotides matching TRBD2. With 6 bases clipped from V and 4 bases from J, the junction kept 5 bases outside the gene matches. The CDR3 length is 14 residues. CDR1 and CDR2 from the germline V gene are SNHLY and FYNNEI. CDR3 DNA sequence: TGTGCCAGCAGAGCCCGGACTAGCGCAGATACGCAGTATTTT. Residues: CASRARTSADTQYF.

The rearrangement links TRBV5-4 to TRBJ2-1; 7 nucleotides match TRBD2. J lost 6 bases, V lost 9 bases, and 12 bases had no gene match. The CDR3 consists of 14 residues. The germline V gene encodes CDR1 SGHNT and CDR2 YYREEE (reference sequence). The CDR3 sequence is CATAWGGSVNEQFF. In DNA, the CDR3 is TGTGCCACCGCGTGGGGGGGGTCGGTCAATGAGCAGTTCTTC.

The V and J genes are TRBV7-2 and TRBJ1-1; D possibly corresponds to TRBD1 (6 bases). The germline V and J ends were trimmed by 3 bases and 5 bases, with 16 bases remaining between them. CDR1 SGHTA and CDR2 FQGNSA come from the germline V gene. The CDR3 totals 15 residues. The DNA for the CDR3 is TGTGCCAGCAGCTTCGGGGCAGGGGAGTGGACTGAAGCTTTCTTT. This encodes CASSFGAGEWTEAFF.

The chain uses TRBV5-1 and TRBJ1-2; TRBD1 might be the D (6 bases). Trimming stripped 3 bases from V and 6 bases from J, with 15 bases between. Germline V lookup: CDR1 SGHRS, CDR2 YFSETQ. The length of the CDR3 is 14 residues. In nucleotides, the CDR3 is TGCGCCAGCAGCTGGACCGGGACAACAAATGGCTACACCTTC. Translation: CASSWTGTTNGYTF.

The rearrangement joins TRBV6-2 or TRBV6-3 to TRBJ2-6; 14 bases line up with TRBD2. This CDR3 spans 20 amino acids. The germline CDR1 and CDR2 sequences are MNHEY and SVGEGT. Trimming at V came to 0 bases and at J to 1 base, leaving 5 bases not matched to a gene. The CDR3 coding sequence is TGTGCCAGCAGTTACTCGACTAGCGGGAGGGATAATTCTGGGGCCAACGTCCTGACTTTC. Protein product: CASSYSTSGRDNSGANVLTF.

The chain couples TRBV9 to TRBJ1-2; no reliable D call. The CDR3 consists of 12 residues. The V end lost 5 bases, the J end lost 6 bases, and 11 bases lay between the germline ends. CDR1 and CDR2 (germline): SGDLS, YYNGEE. The CDR3 reads CASSLNLNGYTF. CDR3 sequence (DNA): TGTGCCAGCAGTCTGAACCTAAATGGCTACACCTTC.

Worth noting for this clone: Distinct nucleotide sequences in the sample also encode this CDR3. The chain carries TRBV4-3 and TRBJ1-3, with TRBD1 matching 8 bases. V shed 0 bases, J shed 4 bases, and the junction held 2 bases outside the gene matches. In germline, CDR1 is LGHNA, CDR2 YSLEER. CDR3 length: 15 amino acids. CDR3 sequence reads: CASSQDRTGGNTIYF. As DNA, the CDR3 is TGCGCCAGCAGCCAAGATAGGACAGGGGGAAACACCATATATTTT.

The chain employs TRBV7-9 and TRBJ2-7; D gene ambiguous. The CDR3 is 13 residues long. CDR1 and CDR2 (germline): SEHNR, FQNEAQ (reference sequence). Trimming stripped 1 base from V and 6 bases from J, with 10 bases between. The CDR3 region has the DNA TGTGCCAGCAGCTTAGGCTCGGTTACCGAGCAGTACTTC. This translates into CASSLGSVTEQYF.

The V call is TRBV20-1, the J call TRBJ2-5; D is perhaps TRBD1 (6 bases). The germline V gene encodes CDR1 DFQATT and CDR2 SNEGSKA (reference sequence). Trimming pared 3 bases from V and 4 bases from J, leaving 15 bases between. The CDR3 contains 14 residues. The CDR3 protein is CSASLLGARETQYF. In DNA form, the CDR3 reads TGCAGTGCTAGTTTATTGGGGGCGAGAGAGACCCAGTACTTC.

This clone appeared a single time. This chain links TRBV28 with TRBJ2-7; the D gene is possibly TRBD2 (6 bases). This CDR3 has 14 amino acids. CDR1 MDHEN and CDR2 SYDVKM come from the germline V gene. Trimming pared 5 bases from V and 5 bases from J, leaving 16 bases between. The CDR3 loop reads CASSPPPGVHEQYF. As DNA, the CDR3 is TGTGCCAGCAGTCCCCCACCGGGAGTCCACGAGCAGTACTTC.

This clone was picked up one time. The rearrangement joins TRBV19 to TRBJ1-1; TRBD1 might be the D (5 bases). Trimming pared 6 bases from V and 4 bases from J, leaving 12 bases between. In germline, CDR1 is LNHDA, CDR2 SQIVND (reference sequence). This CDR3 contains 13 residues. CDR3 region: CASRNTRVTEAFF. The CDR3 DNA is TGTGCCAGTAGAAACACCAGGGTCACTGAAGCTTTCTTT.

V and J are TRBV3-1 (or the pseudogene TRBV3-2) and TRBJ1-2, with D possibly being TRBD1 (6 bases). V dropped 4 bases and J dropped 3 bases, with 12 bases sitting between them. Germline V lookup: CDR1 LGHDT, CDR2 YNNKEL (reference sequence). The CDR3 has 14 amino acids. CDR3 sequence reads: CASSRTGRDYGYTF. CDR3 nucleotides: TGTGCCAGCAGCCGAACAGGGAGAGACTATGGCTACACCTTC.

The sample holds many counts of this clone. The J gene is TRBJ2-3, the V gene TRBV24-1; the D gene is possibly TRBD2 (6 bases). Germline CDR1 KGHDR, CDR2 SFDVKD. V shed 0 bases and J shed 4 bases, with 10 bases lying between them. The CDR3 is made up of 15 amino acids. The CDR3 is CATSDLRPGADTQYF. In DNA, the CDR3 is TGTGCCACCAGTGATTTGCGGCCGGGGGCAGATACGCAGTATTTT.

The chain joins TRBV19 to TRBJ2-5, with TRBD2 matching over 13 bases. The CDR3 runs 20 residues. V shed 5 bases, J shed 1 base, and the junction held 16 bases outside the gene matches. Germline CDR1 is LNHDA and CDR2 is SQIVND (reference sequence). CDR3 residues: CASSARRGLAGVFSQETQYF. CDR3 coding DNA: TGTGCCAGTAGTGCACGCCGTGGACTAGCGGGAGTATTCTCCCAAGAGACCCAGTACTTC.

The gene calls are TRBV7-2 and TRBJ2-1; unclear D gene. CDR1 SGHTA and CDR2 FQGNSA come from the germline V gene. The CDR3 extends over 16 amino acids. V was shortened by 5 bases and J by 2 bases, with 16 bases between the two germline ends. The CDR3 sequence: CASSLSPAVPYNEQFF. In DNA, the CDR3 is TGTGCCAGCAGCCTCTCGCCCGCGGTCCCCTACAATGAGCAGTTCTTC. Based on the CDR3 plus reference TRBV7-2 and TRBJ2-1, the full variable domain is GAGVSQSPSNKVTEKGKDVELRCDPISGHTALYWYRQSLGQGLEFLIYFQGNSAPDKSGLPSDRFSAERTGGSVSTLTIQRTQQEDSAVYLCASSLSPAVPYNEQFFGPGTRLTVL.

The sample holds one count of this clone. The chain has TRBV4-3 and TRBJ1-1; D is perhaps TRBD1 (5 bases). The CDR3 covers 14 residues. In germline, CDR1 is LGHNA, CDR2 YSLEER. V lost 4 bases and J 1 base, leaving 10 bases between the germline ends. The chain's CDR3 is CASSPYTGNTEAFF. Here the CDR3 DNA reads TGCGCCAGCAGCCCCTACACAGGGAACACTGAAGCTTTCTTT.

The CDR3 region has the DNA TGTGCCAGCAGCGAAGCTAGCGGATATTCCTACGAGCAGTACTTC. Its translation is CASSEASGYSYEQYF. This chain uses TRBV5-4 with TRBJ2-7; TRBD2 matches at 7 bases. The CDR3 loop spans 15 amino acids. V lost 4 bases to trimming and J lost 1 base; unmatched junction nucleotides: 8. CDR1 is SGHNT and CDR2 is YYREEE in the germline V gene (reference sequence).

V usage is TRBV4-1 and J usage is TRBJ1-6, with TRBD1 matching over 7 bases. Germline assignment: CDR1 MGHRA and CDR2 YSYEKL. The CDR3 sequence is 15 residues long. The V segment lost 3 bases and the J segment 7 bases; nucleotides outside the gene matches: 6. The CDR3 sequence is CASSHGDRKNSPLHF. In DNA form, the CDR3 reads TGCGCCAGCAGCCATGGGGACAGAAAGAATTCACCCCTCCACTTT.

This sequence joins TRBV7-6 and TRBJ2-2; TRBD2 matches at 11 bases. The ends lost 3 bases at V and 7 bases at J; junction bases unmatched: 7. CDR1 is SGHVS and CDR2 is FNYEAQ in the germline V gene. The length of the CDR3 is 16 residues. CDR3 residues: CASSFSTSGMVGELFF. The CDR3 DNA follows: TGTGCCAGCAGCTTTTCGACTAGCGGGATGGTCGGGGAGCTGTTTTTT.

The rearrangement joins TRBV24-1 to TRBJ2-3; D is perhaps TRBD2 (5 bases). The CDR3 sequence is 17 residues long. Trimming took off 3 bases at V and 1 base at J, with 16 bases between the two ends. Germline V gene sequence: CDR1 KGHDR, CDR2 SFDVKD. The CDR3 sequence: CATSDGGSGTGTDTQYF. DNA of the CDR3: TGTGCCACCAGTGATGGCGGGTCGGGAACCGGCACAGATACGCAGTATTTT.

The chain recombines TRBV29-1 with TRBJ2-1; the D gene is possibly TRBD1 (7 bases). Between the trimmed V and J ends, which lost 6 bases and 7 bases, there was a span of 28 bases. CDR3 length: 17 residues. CDR1 and CDR2 (germline): SQVTM, ANQGSEA. The CDR3 region is CSVPAGPTEGAKNEQFF. In nucleotides, the CDR3 is TGCAGCGTCCCTGCGGGACCCACGGAGGGGGCTAAAAATGAGCAGTTCTTC.

The rearrangement joins TRBV3-1 (or the pseudogene TRBV3-2) to TRBJ2-1; 9 nucleotides align to TRBD1. Germline CDR1 and CDR2: LGHDT and YNNKEL (reference sequence). The ends lost 4 bases at V and 4 bases at J; junction bases unmatched: 8. This CDR3 spans 16 amino acids. The DNA of the CDR3 is TGTGCCAGCAGCCGCCCGGGGACAGGGATGTACAATGAGCAGTTCTTC. Residues: CASSRPGTGMYNEQFF.

V and J are TRBV3-1 (or the pseudogene TRBV3-2) and TRBJ1-4, with D maybe TRBD1 (5 bases). Deletions cut 1 base from V and 8 bases from J, with 17 bases between. The CDR3 has 16 amino acids. CDR1 and CDR2 (germline): LGHDT, YNNKEL (reference sequence). CDR3 DNA sequence: TGTGCCAGCAGCCAAGCGGGCGGGGGATTGGTGGAAAAACTGTTTTTT. Translated: CASSQAGGGLVEKLFF.